These 10 T cell receptor beta chains share one sample of origin, sequenced in a study of cytomegalovirus exposure and HLA in healthy donors. The PCR was carried out with 60 Vbeta primers and 13 Jbeta primers. Sequenced by immunoSEQ multiplex PCR; TCRdb stores in-frame clones only, minus some. The table includes about 140,000 clones, roughly 75% detected once. Sample: PBMCs. The receptor source for this set is a man between 40 and 49 years old in good health and CMV-seronegative.

This chain links TRBV15 with TRBJ1-4; unclear D gene. This CDR3 region has 13 residues. From germline, CDR1 is LNHNV and CDR2 YYDKDF (reference sequence). Trimming shortened V by 1 base and J by 10 bases, and 10 bases separated the two germline ends. The CDR3, as DNA: TGTGCCACCAGCAGAGCACCCAGGCGAAAACTGTTTTTT. It encodes CATSRAPRRKLFF.

This clone was observed a single time. The chain joins TRBV7-2 to TRBJ2-1; weak D call: TRBD1 (5 bases). Germline CDR1 and CDR2: SGHTA and FQGNSA. The CDR3 extends over 14 amino acids. Trimming shortened V by 1 base and J by 9 bases, and 13 bases separated the two germline ends. The CDR3 nucleotides are TGTGCCAGCAGCTTAGGCGCAGGGCGGAGTGAGCAGTTCTTC. It translates to CASSLGAGRSEQFF.

V is TRBV29-1 and J is TRBJ1-6; 8 nucleotides match TRBD1. The CDR3 extends over 13 amino acids. From germline, CDR1 is SQVTM and CDR2 ANQGSEA. V lost 4 bases to trimming and J lost 9 bases; unmatched junction nucleotides: 5. The CDR3 spells CSVAADRVSPLHF. Written as DNA, the CDR3 is TGCAGCGTTGCTGCGGACAGGGTTTCACCCCTCCACTTT.

The rearrangement uses TRBV11-2 and TRBJ1-1; 10 nucleotides line up with TRBD1. The CDR3 spans 15 residues. CDR1 is SGHAT, CDR2 FQNNGV, per germline. Losses at the gene ends were 4 bases for V and 4 bases for J; bases not matched to a gene: 6. CDR3 protein: CASSSRTGGSTEAFF. Here the CDR3 DNA reads TGTGCCAGCAGCTCCCGGACAGGGGGATCCACTGAAGCTTTCTTT.

This chain joins TRBV6-5 and TRBJ2-3, with TRBD2 as a possible D gene (5 bases). The CDR3 runs to 15 residues. Looked up from germline, CDR1 is MNHEY and CDR2 is SVGAGI. Trimming removed 7 bases at V and 3 bases at J, with 17 bases between. The CDR3 loop reads CASNPTGSRTDTQYF. The DNA for the CDR3 is TGTGCCAGCAACCCGACGGGGTCCCGTACAGATACGCAGTATTTT.

The genes are TRBV18 and TRBJ2-5, with D perhaps matching TRBD2 (6 bases). Trimming removed 9 bases from V and 6 bases from J, with 20 bases in between. The CDR3 sequence is 14 residues long. Per germline, CDR1 KGHSH and CDR2 LQKENI. The CDR3 DNA reads as TGTGCCAGTGTCGACCAGGGAGGAGAGAAGACCCAGTACTTC. Translation gives CASVDQGGEKTQYF.

This sequence joins TRBV28 and TRBJ2-3; 9 positions agree with TRBD2. Germline CDR1 MDHEN, CDR2 SYDVKM. V dropped 5 bases and J dropped 5; count of bases not matched to a gene: 11. There are 16 residues in the CDR3. This CDR3 reads CASSLTGTSHIDTQYF. DNA for the CDR3: TGTGCCAGCAGTCTCACCGGGACTAGCCATATAGATACGCAGTATTTT.

The CDR3 region is CASSIDGSGRSSYGYTF. CDR3 DNA sequence: TGTGCCAGTAGTATAGATGGCTCAGGGAGGTCGTCCTATGGCTACACCTTC. This chain joins TRBV19 and TRBJ1-2; TRBD1 is a possible D gene (5 bases). With 0 bases removed from V and 4 bases from J, the gap between germline ends came to 18 bases. Germline lookup yields CDR1 LNHDA and CDR2 SQIVND (reference sequence). The CDR3 sequence is 17 residues long. Full variable domain (outside the CDR3, taken from reference TRBV19 and TRBJ1-2): DGGITQSPKYLFRKEGQNVTLSCEQNLNHDAMYWYRQDPGQGLRLIYYSQIVNDFQKGDIAEGYSVSREKKESFPLTVTSAQKNPTAFYLCASSIDGSGRSSYGYTFGSGTRLTVV.

The genes are TRBV19 and TRBJ1-5; 7 bases fit TRBD1. CDR1 LNHDA and CDR2 SQIVND come from the germline V gene (reference sequence). The CDR3 has 15 residues. The junction had 2 bases not matched to a gene; V was cut back by 2 bases and J by 1 base. CDR3 nucleotide sequence: TGTGCCAGTAGTATAACAGGGGCAAGCAATCAGCCCCAGCATTTT. Protein product: CASSITGASNQPQHF.

This chain uses TRBV5-8 with TRBJ2-7; 9 bases are a match to TRBD1. Germline-derived CDR1 and CDR2 are SGHTS and YDEGEE. J was trimmed by 5 bases and V by 6 bases; bases with no gene match: 6. The CDR3 consists of 13 residues. The CDR3 loop reads CASTGTGIHEQYF. In DNA, the CDR3 is TGTGCCAGCACCGGGACAGGGATCCACGAGCAGTACTTC.